The TCR beta chain described here comes from a study of cytomegalovirus exposure and HLA in healthy donors. Primers included in the PCR were 60 Vbeta and 13 Jbeta primers. Here immunoSEQ multiplex PCR was the method, and the copy in TCRdb shows in-frame clones only, minus some. The sample yields about 99,000 clones, about 9.5% seen once. The CDR3 totals 14 residues. Germline loops: CDR1 SEHNR, CDR2 FQNEAQ (reference sequence). V lost 3 bases to trimming and J lost 2 bases, with 11 bases between them. This clone was counted between two and nine times. J is TRBJ2-7 and V is TRBV7-9, with D perhaps TRBD2 (6 bases). The TCR originated in a man between 35 and 55 years old in good health and CMV-seropositive. Material for sequencing was PBMCs. The CDR3 loop reads CASSFRDLTYEQYF. Written as DNA, the CDR3 is TGTGCCAGCAGCTTTAGGGACTTGACCTACGAGCAGTACTTC.